The text below deals with one TCR beta chain. The entry originates in a study of T cell changes during pregnancy in multiple sclerosis. Germline CDR1 reads LNHDA; CDR2 reads SQIVND (reference sequence). Germline trimming cut 5 bases from V and 4 bases from J; bases unmatched to any gene: 9. This CDR3 comprises 15 residues. Profiled with immunoSEQ multiplex PCR; TCRdb holds only in-frame clones, not every one. The table shows over 80,000 clones, with 90% occurring only once. The receptor was derived from a female donor in good health, enrolled as a control in a pregnancy study. Sequences were derived from peripheral blood, sampled in the second trimester of pregnancy. The gene calls are TRBV19 and TRBJ2-7, with 9 bases fitting TRBD1. The CDR3 nucleotides are TGTGCCAGTAGTGCCGGGACAGGGAGTGAGTACGAGCAGTACTTC. Encoded protein: CASSAGTGSEYEQYF.